This is a list of T cell receptor beta chains from one sample in a study of human T cells and chemical hapten exposure. TCRdb passed the RACE reads through MiXCR, listing each CDR3 protein once. The repertoire holds about 110,000 distinct CDR3 sequences, with approximately 8.8% as singletons. The sequencing used whole blood, collected in connection with sensitization to the hapten diphenylcyclopropenone (DPC). The source of these receptors is a middle-aged woman with alopecia areata. Some clones in this sample may be carry-over from other donors' samples. Each CDR3 is given with its conserved first and last residue. The D gene is left open where the match is weak. Where a row states a size, it is once, few, many or the class of an expanded clone; other rows omit it.

clone size	J gene	D gene	V gene	CDR3 protein	CDR3 DNA
-	TRBJ1-4	-	TRBV18	CASSPKQNNEKLFF	TGTGCCAGCTCACCTAAGCAGAATAATGAAAAACTGTTTTTT
many	TRBJ2-3	-	TRBV7-6	CASKDGPTTDTQYF	TGTGCCAGCAAGGACGGACCTACCACAGATACGCAGTATTTT
many	TRBJ1-2	-	TRBV12-3/TRBV12-4	CASSPGPGYGYTF	TGTGCCAGCAGCCCCGGTCCTGGGTATGGCTACACCTTC
few	TRBJ2-7	TRBD1	TRBV7-9	CASSRPGQNYEQYF	TGTGCCAGCAGCCGCCCGGGACAGAACTACGAGCAGTACTTC
-	TRBJ1-2	-	TRBV29-1	CSVEGNGYTF	TGCAGCGTGGAGGGAAATGGCTACACCTTC
many	TRBJ2-2	-	TRBV24-1	CATSALAGELFF	TGTGCCACCAGTGCTTTAGCGGGGGAGCTGTTTTTT
-	TRBJ2-7	TRBD1	TRBV3-1	CASRPSAGGVYEQYF	TGTGCCAGCAGACCCTCGGCAGGGGGCGTTTACGAGCAGTACTTC
-	TRBJ2-7	TRBD2	TRBV5-1	CASSSGTSPYEQYF	TGCGCCAGCAGCTCCGGGACTAGTCCCTACGAGCAGTACTTC
many	TRBJ2-2	-	TRBV11-2	CASSRGEEAGELFF	TGTGCCAGCAGCCGAGGGGAGGAAGCCGGGGAGCTGTTTTTT
many	TRBJ2-3	-	TRBV6-5	CASSYLGGTQYF	TGTGCCAGCAGTTACCTGGGGGGTACGCAGTATTTT
-	TRBJ2-7	-	TRBV23-1	CASSPVHRVGEYF	TGCGCCAGCAGTCCAGTCCACAGGGTTGGCGAGTACTTC
-	TRBJ1-2	TRBD1	TRBV29-1	CSVGDRGYGYTF	TGCAGCGTTGGGGACAGGGGCTATGGCTACACCTTC
few	TRBJ2-3	TRBD2	TRBV6-5	CASSYTSPLAGGGTQYF	TGTGCCAGCAGTTACACTTCGCCGCTAGCGGGGGGGGGTACGCAGTATTTT
many	TRBJ2-4	-	TRBV20-1	CSARDRATAKNIQYF	TGCAGTGCTAGAGATCGAGCTACCGCCAAAAACATTCAGTACTTC
few	TRBJ2-1	-	TRBV6-2/TRBV6-3	CASSYSSTYNEQFF	TGTGCCAGCAGTTACTCCAGTACCTACAATGAGCAGTTCTTC
many	TRBJ2-7	-	TRBV27	CASSLSPAYEQYF	TGTGCCAGCAGTTTATCTCCGGCCTACGAGCAGTACTTC
few	TRBJ2-1	-	TRBV6-5	CATTRGASSYNEQFF	TGTGCCACTACCCGGGGCGCGAGCTCCTACAATGAGCAGTTCTTC
many	TRBJ2-3	-	TRBV20-1	CSARKDTSTDTQYF	TGCAGTGCTAGAAAAGATACTAGCACAGATACGCAGTATTTT
-	TRBJ2-1	TRBD2	TRBV28	CASSYTGLAGETYNEQFF	TGTGCCAGCAGTTACACCGGACTAGCGGGGGAGACCTACAATGAGCAGTTCTTC
-	TRBJ2-2	-	TRBV6-2/TRBV6-3	CASSYPPGELFF	TGTGCCAGCAGTTACCCCCCCGGGGAGCTGTTTTTT
-	TRBJ1-1	-	TRBV7-9	CASSFLSGAFF	TGTGCCAGCAGCTTTCTCTCGGGAGCTTTCTTT
many	TRBJ1-6	-	TRBV7-8	CASSLSSGSSYNSPLHF	TGTGCCAGCAGCTTATCGAGCGGGAGCTCCTATAATTCACCCCTCCACTTT
-	TRBJ2-3	TRBD2	TRBV7-9	CASSVPSGAGDTQYF	TGTGCCAGCAGCGTCCCTAGCGGGGCTGGAGATACGCAGTATTTT
few	TRBJ2-7	-	TRBV27	CASSPDTYEQYF	TGTGCCAGCAGTCCTGACACCTACGAGCAGTACTTC
many	TRBJ1-5	-	TRBV7-9	CASSLGDLSNQPQHF	TGTGCCAGCAGCTTAGGGGACCTTAGCAATCAGCCCCAGCATTTT
-	TRBJ2-5	TRBD1	TRBV7-9	CASSLDRAETQYF	TGTGCCAGCAGTTTAGACAGGGCAGAGACCCAGTACTTC
few	TRBJ1-1	TRBD1	TRBV19	CASRETGGRTEAFF	TGTGCCAGTAGAGAGACAGGGGGAAGAACTGAAGCTTTCTTT
-	TRBJ2-3	-	TRBV7-2	CASSHPDTQYF	TGTGCCAGCAGCCATCCAGATACGCAGTATTTT
few	TRBJ2-2	-	TRBV13	CASSPRDPGDTGELFF	TGTGCCAGCAGCCCCCGGGACCCCGGGGACACCGGGGAGCTGTTTTTT
-	TRBJ1-1	-	TRBV7-6	CASSSHLNTEAFF	TGTGCCAGCAGCTCCCACCTGAACACTGAAGCTTTCTTT
few	TRBJ1-1	-	TRBV20-1	CSAREIAIWEGIDAEAFF	TGCAGTGCTAGAGAGATCGCCATATGGGAGGGAATCGACGCTGAAGCTTTCTTT
-	TRBJ2-5	-	TRBV12-3/TRBV12-4	CASRREWQETQYF	TGTGCCAGCCGCAGGGAGTGGCAAGAGACCCAGTACTTC
-	TRBJ1-5	-	TRBV20-1	CSAREAGPNQPQHF	TGCAGTGCTAGAGAGGCAGGGCCCAATCAGCCCCAGCATTTT
-	TRBJ1-4	TRBD1	TRBV6-6	CATEGAGTGHEKLFF	TGTGCCACCGAGGGGGCTGGGACAGGGCATGAAAAACTGTTTTTT
-	TRBJ1-1	-	TRBV18	CASSPSRRLSVNTEAFF	TGTGCCAGCTCACCAAGCCGAAGGTTGTCGGTGAACACTGAAGCTTTCTTT
many	TRBJ2-2	-	TRBV2	CASLLDVNTGELFF	TGTGCCAGCTTATTGGACGTCAACACCGGGGAGCTGTTTTTT
many	TRBJ2-1	TRBD2	TRBV12-3/TRBV12-4	CASSSSGGAYNEQFF	TGTGCCAGCAGCTCGAGCGGGGGGGCCTACAATGAGCAGTTCTTC
-	TRBJ1-2	TRBD1	TRBV6-1	CASSVGRGAIGYTF	TGTGCCAGCAGTGTGGGCAGGGGGGCAATTGGCTACACCTTC
many	TRBJ2-2	-	TRBV5-1	CASSLRRDWFANTGELFF	TGCGCCAGCAGCTTGAGACGGGATTGGTTCGCGAACACCGGGGAGCTGTTTTTT
many	TRBJ2-7	-	TRBV20-1	CSARRDIYEQYF	TGCAGTGCTAGAAGGGACATCTACGAGCAGTACTTC
few	TRBJ1-6	-	TRBV7-6	CASSLSTSSYNSPLHF	TGTGCCAGCAGCTTATCCACGAGCTCCTATAATTCACCCCTCCACTTT
-	TRBJ2-7	TRBD2	TRBV10-2	CASSGQRGAYSYEQYF	TGCGCCAGCAGTGGGCAGCGGGGGGCTTACTCCTACGAGCAGTACTTC
many	TRBJ2-3	TRBD2	TRBV6-5	CASNLLAGLTDTQYF	TGTGCCAGCAACCTATTAGCGGGACTCACAGATACGCAGTATTTT
many	TRBJ2-5	-	TRBV2	CASSENEQGQETQYF	TGTGCCAGCAGTGAAAATGAACAGGGACAAGAGACCCAGTACTTC
many	TRBJ2-7	TRBD2	TRBV29-1	CSVEGLADEQYF	TGCAGCGTTGAGGGACTAGCGGACGAGCAGTACTTC
few	TRBJ1-5	-	TRBV6-1	CASSDGGWGDQPQHF	TGTGCCAGCAGTGACGGGGGATGGGGGGATCAGCCCCAGCATTTT
once	TRBJ2-7	-	TRBV6-2/TRBV6-3	CASRPRNVYEQYF	TGTGCCAGCAGACCACGGAACGTCTACGAGCAGTACTTC
few	TRBJ2-4	-	TRBV12-3/TRBV12-4	CASSRAGPPENIQYF	TGTGCCAGCAGCCGGGCGGGTCCTCCGGAAAACATTCAGTACTTC
-	TRBJ1-2	TRBD1	TRBV12-3/TRBV12-4	CASRPGTGLVGYTF	TGTGCCAGCAGACCAGGGACAGGGCTTGTTGGCTACACCTTC
many	TRBJ1-1	-	TRBV3-1	CASSQVQKMNTEAFF	TGTGCCAGCAGCCAAGTCCAGAAGATGAACACTGAAGCTTTCTTT
few	TRBJ2-7	-	TRBV10-3	CAISGGHSYEQYF	TGTGCCATCAGTGGGGGACACTCATACGAGCAGTACTTC
-	TRBJ1-1	-	TRBV27	CASSTRGGVNTEAFF	TGTGCCAGCAGTACCCGGGGGGGCGTTAACACTGAAGCTTTCTTT